This TCR beta chain was identified during a study of blood T cell repertoires in COVID-19. Whole-study context: Nucleic acid was either cDNA or gDNA, and it came from T cells, B-cell-depleted T cells, or PBMCs.

CDR1 and CDR2 from the germline V gene are SGHNT and YYREEE (reference sequence). The V end was cut by 0 bases, the J end by 5 bases, with 14 bases between. The CDR3 totals 15 residues. Original processing methods: Quantification of nucleated cells was approximated via reference gene primer amplification. Some clones are missing from TCRdb's copy, which holds only in-frame ones; the method was immunoSEQ multiplex PCR. V and J calls and clone size are copied from that table; D and trimming were computed from the DNA. In the table there are about 210,000 clones, approximately 78% of which are singletons. Recruits, aged roughly 18 to 95 years, lived in 20 to 30 US areas. Recovered status in Cohort 3 required two negative PCRs, clearance, or symptom resolution. This clone was observed a single time.

The sequence derives from a man in his forties who had recovered from COVID-19. This chain joins TRBV5-4 and TRBJ1-1; a possible D gene is TRBD1 (6 bases). The specimen was PBMCs or T cells enriched from blood (not recorded which). Here the CDR3 DNA reads TGTGCCAGCAGCTTGGCCGGGGGGCTGAGTACTGAAGCTTTCTTT. The encoded protein is CASSLAGGLSTEAFF.